This T cell receptor (beta chain) emerged from a study of blood T cell repertoires in COVID-19. About the research overall: Samples came from the United States, Italy and Spain, spanning acute and convalescent COVID-19. T cells, B-cell-depleted T cells, or PBMCs provided the cDNA or gDNA that served as material.

Between the trimmed V and J ends, which lost 3 bases and 2 bases, there was a span of 11 bases. This CDR3 spans 14 amino acids. The germline V gene has CDR1 SGHRS and CDR2 YFSETQ. Authors' analysis steps: Estimated nucleated cell counts came from reference gene primer amplification. Profiled with immunoSEQ multiplex PCR; TCRdb holds only in-frame clones, not every one. Clone size and V and J calls were adopted from that table, with D and trimming inferred from the DNA. The table lists 450,000 to 500,000 clones, around 85% of them singletons, with about 3% in the top ten. The chain has TRBV5-1 and TRBJ1-1; TRBD1 is a possible D gene (6 bases). This receptor was taken from a human donor in a cohort sampled during active COVID-19. Sequenced: peripheral blood. This CDR3 is CASSSGGANTEAFF. Here the CDR3 DNA reads TGCGCCAGCAGCTCCGGGGGGGCAAACACTGAAGCTTTCTTT.